This T cell receptor beta chain stems from a study of radiotherapy plus CTLA-4 blockade in lung cancer. Whole-study results and caveats: Radiotherapy plus ipilimumab was followed by expansion in blood of tumor-derived TCR clones.

Those patients who had chemo-refractory metastatic non-small-cell lung cancer were given focal radiation along with CTLA-4 blockade through ipilimumab. J lost 2 bases, V lost 4 bases, and 5 bases had no gene match. This CDR3 has 15 residues. Germline V gene sequence: CDR1 KGHSH, CDR2 LQKENI. Profiled with immunoSEQ multiplex PCR; TCRdb holds only in-frame clones, not every one. The repertoire holds tens of thousands of clones, with 70% to 90% as singletons. This clone has only one observation. The antigen remains undetermined. Sample: peripheral blood, taken from a patient treated with radiotherapy plus ipilimumab. This clonotype was obtained from a human donor with non-small cell lung cancer whose response to radiotherapy plus ipilimumab could not be evaluated. The rearrangement uses TRBV18 and TRBJ2-3; 8 bases agree with TRBD1. The CDR3 DNA sequence: TGTGCCAGCTCACTCAGGGGGCTGGACACAGATACGCAGTATTTT. This codes for CASSLRGLDTDTQYF.